The next 15 T cell receptor beta chains were all read from a single sample in a study of T-cell reconstitution after alpha-beta-depleted transplantation in children. Preparation of the TCRbeta library used unique molecular identifiers. TCRdb re-called the PCR reads with MiXCR, one entry per CDR3 protein. The sample holds hundreds of thousands of distinct CDR3 sequences, roughly a tenth seen once. Specimen: PBMCs, collected before TCRalphabeta/CD19-depleted stem cell transplant. The receptors here all came from a boy in the first two years of life with acute myeloid leukemia, due to receive a stem cell transplant.

This clonotype was detected only a few times. V usage is TRBV7-2 and J usage is TRBJ2-7; D is perhaps TRBD1 or TRBD2 (5 bases each). Germline V gives CDR1 SGHTA, CDR2 FQGNSA. Trimming pared 3 bases from V and 3 bases from J, leaving 12 bases between. The CDR3 is made up of 14 amino acids. The CDR3 protein is CASSLWDGGYEQYF. The DNA of the CDR3 is TGTGCCAGCAGCTTGTGGGACGGCGGCTACGAGCAGTACTTC.

Regarding this clonotype: A clone one base away is much larger, so this may be a read error. This chain joins TRBV5-1 and TRBJ2-1; 9 bases are a match to TRBD2. This CDR3 comprises 14 residues. The V gene end was trimmed by 5 bases and the J gene end by 2 bases; junction bases not matched to a gene: 2. Germline lookup yields CDR1 SGHRS and CDR2 YFSETQ. CDR3 residues: CASSCGRAYNEQFF. The CDR3 coding sequence is TGCGCCAGCAGTTGCGGGAGGGCCTACAATGAGCAGTTCTTC.

This clonotype was recorded many times. The gene calls are TRBV12-3 or TRBV12-4 and TRBJ2-5, with unresolved D. The CDR3 extends over 14 amino acids. The germline V and J ends were trimmed by 3 bases and 2 bases, with 10 bases remaining between them. CDR3 sequence: CASSFSYLQETQYF. In DNA form, the CDR3 reads TGTGCCAGCAGTTTTTCGTACTTGCAAGAGACCCAGTACTTC.

This clonotype was counted ten times or more. V usage is TRBV6-5 and J usage is TRBJ1-3; D not certain. There are 15 residues in the CDR3. Germline V gives CDR1 MNHEY, CDR2 SVGAGI. Trimming took 6 bases from V and 4 from J, leaving 16 bases between them. The CDR3 DNA follows: TGTGCCAGCAGCTTAAGGCTCCTGAACGGAAACACCATATATTTT. As protein: CASSLRLLNGNTIYF.

This clonotype showed up many times. The chain uses TRBV28 and TRBJ1-5; unclear D gene. Per germline, CDR1 MDHEN and CDR2 SYDVKM. This CDR3 has 18 residues. V lost 6 bases to trimming and J lost 0 bases, with 21 bases between them. CDR3 bases: TGTGCCAGCAGCTACCGGGAGCGCGCTTATAATAGCAATCAGCCCCAGCATTTT. Residues: CASSYRERAYNSNQPQHF.

In its sample, this clonotype was seen many times. The V call is TRBV10-3, the J call TRBJ2-4; a weak D match, TRBD1 (6 bases). The CDR3 sequence is 13 residues long. Trimming stripped 4 bases from V and 6 bases from J, with 10 bases between. Germline V CDR1 and CDR2: ENHRY, SYGVKD. CDR3 amino acids: CAISAGRGNIQYF. CDR3 coding DNA: TGTGCCATCAGTGCGGGCAGGGGAAACATTCAGTACTTC.

This clonotype was counted ten times or more. V and J are TRBV27 and TRBJ2-1; no clear D gene. This CDR3 contains 13 residues. CDR1 and CDR2 from the germline V gene are MNHEY and SMNVEV (reference sequence). V was clipped by 3 bases and J by 7 bases, with 10 bases between them. The CDR3 loop reads CASSFPPRNEQFF. DNA of the CDR3: TGTGCCAGCAGTTTTCCCCCTCGGAATGAGCAGTTCTTC.

This clonotype was recorded many times. The gene calls are TRBV20-1 and TRBJ2-4; D might be TRBD2 (5 bases). The CDR3 is 19 residues long. The V gene lost 3 bases and the J gene lost 1 base, with 25 bases spanning the gap. In germline, CDR1 is DFQATT, CDR2 SNEGSKA (reference sequence). This CDR3 is CSASGVSEGRRFAKNIQYF. The CDR3 DNA reads as TGCAGTGCTAGTGGTGTAAGTGAGGGCAGACGATTCGCCAAAAACATTCAGTACTTC.

This clonotype was counted at least ten times. The chain joins TRBV13 to TRBJ2-3; D possibly corresponds to TRBD2 (6 bases). Trimming stripped 5 bases from V and 2 bases from J, with 14 bases between. The CDR3 contains 15 residues. Germline V gene sequence: CDR1 PRHDT, CDR2 FYEKMQ (reference sequence). CDR3 amino acids: CASSLNRDFTDTQYF. CDR3 nucleotides: TGTGCCAGCAGCCTTAACCGGGACTTCACAGATACGCAGTATTTT.

This clonotype was seen many times. The V and J genes are TRBV27 and TRBJ2-5; the D is unclear. Germline CDR1 reads MNHEY; CDR2 reads SMNVEV (reference sequence). The CDR3 totals 16 residues. Trimming cost V 0 bases and J 2 bases, with 13 bases left between them. The chain's CDR3 is CASSLSPPGVQETQYF. The DNA of the CDR3 is TGTGCCAGCAGTTTATCCCCCCCTGGCGTACAAGAGACCCAGTACTTC.

This clonotype was detected a few times. This chain joins TRBV20-1 and TRBJ2-3; D tentatively reads TRBD1 or TRBD2 (5 bases each). This CDR3 region has 14 residues. Germline CDR1 and CDR2: DFQATT and SNEGSKA (reference sequence). V was clipped by 6 bases and J by 5 bases, with 18 bases between them. CDR3 DNA: TGCAGTGCCCTCGTGGGACCCGGCGGAGATACGCAGTATTTT. Translation gives CSALVGPGGDTQYF.

The table lists this clonotype with many counts. In DNA form, the CDR3 reads TGCGCCAGCAGCCCGGAACCTAACTATGGCTACACCTTC. Residues: CASSPEPNYGYTF. J is TRBJ1-2 and V is TRBV5-1; D gene uncertain. The CDR3 extends over 13 amino acids. Per germline, CDR1 SGHRS and CDR2 YFSETQ. Trimming cost V 4 bases and J 0 bases, with 7 bases left between them.

Many counts were recorded for this clonotype. The J gene is TRBJ2-7, the V gene TRBV15; no clear D gene. With 4 bases removed from V and 4 bases from J, the gap between germline ends came to 11 bases. The CDR3 is 13 residues long. The germline CDR1 and CDR2 sequences are LNHNV and YYDKDF (reference sequence). The CDR3 protein is CATSNARFYEQYF. DNA of the CDR3: TGTGCCACCAGCAACGCGCGATTTTACGAGCAGTACTTC.

This chain joins TRBV20-1 and TRBJ1-5; perhaps TRBD1 as D (5 bases). Trimming stripped 0 bases from V and 7 bases from J, with 13 bases between. This CDR3 is 14 amino acids long. Germline CDR1 DFQATT, CDR2 SNEGSKA (reference sequence). CDR3: CSARDGEGYQPQHF. The CDR3 nucleotides are TGCAGTGCTAGAGACGGCGAGGGGTACCAGCCCCAGCATTTT.

This clonotype showed up many times. The chain employs TRBV28 and TRBJ1-1; D possibly corresponds to TRBD1 (5 bases). Germline CDR1 MDHEN, CDR2 SYDVKM. The CDR3 covers 16 residues. Trimming removed 7 bases at V and 4 bases at J, with 22 bases between. In DNA, the CDR3 is TGTGCCAGCATACCAGCAGGGTTTGACTCGGTCACTGAAGCTTTCTTT. It specifies CASIPAGFDSVTEAFF.